Below, one T cell receptor (beta chain) is given with its context. No antigen is known for it. This record comes from a study of T cell repertoires in cytomegalovirus infection. Study details: Public TCR beta signature analysis indicated the presence of both CMV infection and matching HLA type.

TCRdb reanalysed the reads using MiXCR and keeps one entry per CDR3 protein. The table shows approximately 190,000 distinct CDR3 sequences, with approximately 30% occurring only once. The CDR3 runs 14 residues. Germline V gene lookup returns CDR1 SGDLS and CDR2 YYNGEE. Between the trimmed V and J ends, which lost 5 bases and 6 bases, there was a span of 15 bases. Findings of the study overall: The ex vivo response was dominated by HLA-C-restricted CMV-specific TCR beta clonotypes. Using cumulative public TCR beta family frequency, the authors identified those who carried CMV together with the relevant HLA.

This TCR came from a human donor in good health (CMV status not recorded). Some clones in this sample may be carry-over from other donors' samples. J is TRBJ1-5 and V is TRBV9; weak D call: TRBD1 (6 bases). The sequenced material came from PBMCs. The CDR3 reads CASRFRRGCQPQHF. The DNA of the CDR3 is TGTGCCAGCAGATTTCGCAGGGGTTGTCAGCCCCAGCATTTT. The whole variable domain, filled in from reference TRBV9 and TRBJ1-5, reads DSGVTQTPKHLITATGQRVTLRCSPRSGDLSVYWYQQSLDQGLQFLIQYYNGEERAKGNILERFSAQQFPDLHSELNLSSLELGDSALYFCASRFRRGCQPQHFGDGTRLSIL.